The sequence of this T cell receptor (beta chain) was determined in a study of shared clonotypes between healthy human individuals. Study-level results: What limited the represented genetic and exposure-history diversity was the small number of donors.

Measured with immunoSEQ multiplex PCR; TCRdb has only the in-frame clones, and not every one. The sample yields over a million clones, around 98.5% seen once. The germline V and J ends were trimmed by 2 bases and 7 bases, with 15 bases remaining between them. Germline-derived CDR1 and CDR2 are GTSNPN and SVGIG (reference sequence). The CDR3 is 14 residues long. To note about this clone: What it binds is unknown.

The sample comprised naive CD4+ T cells sorted from blood. Subset reported: CD45RA+ positively selected. The receptor's source is a man aged 25 to 45 in good health. V usage is TRBV30 and J usage is TRBJ2-1; D unresolved. Here the CDR3 reads CAWSLDIRRNEQFF. In DNA, the CDR3 is TGTGCCTGGAGTTTGGATATCCGGCGGAATGAGCAGTTCTTC.